The 2 T cell receptor beta chains presented below share a single source sample, sequenced in a study of cytomegalovirus exposure and HLA in healthy donors. It was with 60 Vbeta and 13 Jbeta primers that the PCR ran. Profiled with immunoSEQ multiplex PCR; TCRdb holds only in-frame clones, not every one. Altogether about 150,000 clones are present, 70% being singletons, with the ten largest covering under 2.5%. Sequencing was done on a sample of PBMCs. These TCRs come from a woman aged 60-75 years in good health and CMV-seropositive.

A remark on this clone: Distinct nucleotide sequences in the sample also encode this CDR3. This chain uses TRBV7-9 with TRBJ2-6; D is undetermined. V was trimmed by 3 bases and J by 0 bases, leaving 3 bases between them. Germline V gives CDR1 SEHNR, CDR2 FQNEAQ (reference sequence). The CDR3 covers 14 residues. The CDR3 protein is CASSFYSGANVLTF. The CDR3 DNA is TGTGCCAGCAGCTTTTACTCTGGGGCCAACGTCCTGACTTTC.

The chain recombines TRBV30 with TRBJ2-7; 7 bases align to TRBD1. CDR3 length equals 13 residues. The germline gives CDR1 GTSNPN, CDR2 SVGIG (reference sequence). Germline trimming cut 5 bases from V and 2 bases from J; bases unmatched to any gene: 6. CDR3 amino acids: CAWLKGATYEQYF. In DNA, the CDR3 is TGTGCCTGGCTAAAGGGGGCGACCTACGAGCAGTACTTC.